The 24 T cell receptor beta chains presented below share a single source sample, sequenced in a study of CD8 T cells in Susac syndrome. cDNA came from around 0.5 to 1 ug RNA primed by random hexamers. In TCRdb, the immunoSEQ multiplex PCR reads were re-called with MiXCR into one record per CDR3 protein. Of approximately 170,000 distinct CDR3 sequences in the sample, less than 95% were seen once. Sequencing was performed on CD4+ T cells from PBMCs. Receptor source: a human donor with multiple sclerosis.

The chain uses TRBV5-1 and TRBJ2-3; 11 nucleotides line up with TRBD2. The CDR3 sequence is 17 residues long. The J segment lost 4 bases and the V segment lost 2 bases, leaving 9 bases of the junction unmatched. Germline loops: CDR1 SGHRS, CDR2 YFSETQ. CDR3 in DNA: TGCGCCAGCAGCTTACGGGGTAGCGGGAGGGCCGCAGATACGCAGTATTTT. Its protein product is CASSLRGSGRAADTQYF.

This clonotype was seen once. This rearrangement joins TRBV29-1 to TRBJ2-1; the D gene could be TRBD1 or TRBD2 (6 bases each). Between the trimmed V and J ends, which lost 0 bases and 0 bases, there was a span of 12 bases. The CDR3 spans 16 residues. Germline V gene data show CDR1 as SQVTM and CDR2 as ANQGSEA. This CDR3 is CSVEEGRGGSYNEQFF. Written as DNA, the CDR3 is TGCAGCGTTGAAGAGGGCAGGGGAGGCTCCTACAATGAGCAGTTCTTC.

The gene calls are TRBV28 and TRBJ2-5; D remains ambiguous. In germline, CDR1 is MDHEN, CDR2 SYDVKM. V was clipped by 6 bases and J by 5 bases, with 7 bases between them. CDR3 length: 11 residues. CDR3 bases: TGTGCCAGCAGGGTTAGGGAGACCCAGTACTTC. Translation: CASRVRETQYF.

The chain uses TRBV27 and TRBJ1-2, with a weak D call TRBD1 (5 bases). Deletions cut 2 bases from V and 9 bases from J, with 10 bases between. CDR1 is MNHEY and CDR2 is SMNVEV in the germline V gene (reference sequence). The CDR3 loop spans 12 amino acids. The chain's CDR3 is CASSLRGSSYTF. The DNA for the CDR3 is TGTGCCAGCAGTTTACGGGGGAGTAGCTACACCTTC.

This chain joins TRBV14 and TRBJ1-2; 9 bases agree with TRBD1. CDR1 and CDR2 from the germline V gene are SGHDN and FVKESK. The CDR3 covers 16 residues. Trimming removed 1 base from V and 4 bases from J; junction bases left unmatched: 7. CDR3 sequence (DNA): TGTGCCAGCAGCCAAGGAGACAGGGGGTTTTCCTATGGCTACACCTTC. Residues: CASSQGDRGFSYGYTF.

J is TRBJ2-6 and V is TRBV30; D ambiguous. Germline CDR1 GTSNPN, CDR2 SVGIG (reference sequence). V gave up 5 bases and J gave up 4 bases, with 9 bases separating them. The CDR3 contains 13 residues. The CDR3 is CAWATTGANVLTF. CDR3 nucleotides: TGTGCCTGGGCTACAACCGGGGCCAACGTCCTGACTTTC.

This clonotype was found once. The chain recombines TRBV18 with TRBJ2-1, with D unresolved. V lost 5 bases and J lost 7, with 24 bases in between. In germline, CDR1 is KGHSH, CDR2 LQKENI. The CDR3 is made up of 17 amino acids. CDR3 in amino acids: CASSYPLGGRRRNEQFF. As DNA, the CDR3 is TGTGCCAGCTCATACCCTCTTGGCGGAAGACGCCGGAATGAGCAGTTCTTC. The entire variable domain, with the rest obtained from reference TRBV18 and TRBJ2-1, is as follows: NAGVMQNPRHLVRRRGQEARLRCSPMKGHSHVYWYRQLPEEGLKFMVYLQKENIIDESGMPKERFSAEFPKEGPSILRIQQVVRGDSAAYFCASSYPLGGRRRNEQFFGPGTRLTVL.

This chain connects TRBV29-1 to TRBJ2-7, with D hard to call. This CDR3 contains 13 residues. Germline-derived CDR1 and CDR2 are SQVTM and ANQGSEA. V was trimmed by 4 bases and J by 3 bases, leaving 13 bases between them. In DNA form, the CDR3 reads TGCAGCGTTGTGTTGGAGTTGGTCTACGAGCAGTACTTC. Translated, it gives CSVVLELVYEQYF.

The CDR3 DNA sequence: TGTGCCAGCAGAAGGGACAGTTCTGAAAAACTGTTTTTT. It yields the protein CASRRDSSEKLFF. The V and J genes are TRBV5-4 and TRBJ1-4; 7 positions agree with TRBD1. CDR1 SGHNT and CDR2 YYREEE come from the germline V gene (reference sequence). With V trimmed by 5 bases and J by 7 bases, 5 bases remained unmatched. This CDR3 is built from 13 residues.

The CDR3, as DNA: TGTGCCAGCAGCCCGGGGGGGACAGGGGTGGCCAATGAGCAGTTCTTC. It specifies CASSPGGTGVANEQFF. The V gene is TRBV5-4, the J gene TRBJ2-1; 10 bases line up with TRBD1. J lost 6 bases, V lost 4 bases, and 10 bases had no gene match. CDR1 is SGHNT and CDR2 is YYREEE in the germline V gene (reference sequence). This CDR3 contains 16 residues. The full variable domain, with the rest looked up from reference TRBV5-4 and TRBJ2-1, is ETGVTQSPTHLIKTRGQQVTLRCSSQSGHNTVSWYQQALGQGPQFIFQYYREEENGRGNFPPRFSGLQFPNYSSELNVNALELDDSALYLCASSPGGTGVANEQFFGPGTRLTVL.

The genes are TRBV12-3 or TRBV12-4 and TRBJ2-7, with D possibly matching TRBD1 (5 bases). The CDR3 contains 13 residues. Trimming took off 2 bases at V and 5 bases at J, with 10 bases between the two ends. The CDR3 reads CASSLRGIDEQYF. The DNA for the CDR3 is TGTGCCAGCAGTTTAAGGGGAATCGACGAGCAGTACTTC.

For this clonotype: The junction does not match germline at one end; this may be a read error. The genes are TRBV19 and TRBJ2-3, with D uncertain. Germline CDR1 is LNHDA and CDR2 is SQIVND (reference sequence). This CDR3 spans 13 amino acids. The CDR3 DNA follows: TGTGCCAGTATTCGTCCGGGCACATATACGCAGTATTTT. Residues: CASIRPGTYTQYF.

This chain connects TRBV30 to TRBJ1-2, with D tentatively TRBD1 (5 bases). Per germline, CDR1 GTSNPN and CDR2 SVGIG (reference sequence). Trimming removed 1 base from V and 7 bases from J, with 10 bases in between. CDR3 length equals 12 residues. The CDR3 region is CAWSARVGGYTF. CDR3 coding DNA: TGTGCCTGGAGTGCCAGGGTGGGTGGCTACACCTTC.

The chain carries TRBV7-9 and TRBJ2-3, with 7 bases lining up with TRBD2. J gave up 2 bases and V 3 bases, and 2 bases lay outside the gene matches. The CDR3 contains 14 residues. From germline, CDR1 is SEHNR and CDR2 FQNEAQ (reference sequence). CDR3 DNA: TGTGCCAGCAGCTTGAAGCGGGACACAGATACGCAGTATTTT. Its translation: CASSLKRDTDTQYF.

J is TRBJ1-1 and V is TRBV27; a weak D match, TRBD1 (5 bases). Germline CDR1 MNHEY, CDR2 SMNVEV (reference sequence). This CDR3 contains 15 residues. V dropped 5 bases and J dropped 2 bases, with 15 bases sitting between them. This chain's CDR3 is CASSEAGLINTEAFF. CDR3 in DNA: TGTGCCAGCAGTGAGGCGGGACTGATAAACACTGAAGCTTTCTTT.

The chain recombines TRBV30 with TRBJ1-1; 8 nucleotides match TRBD1. This CDR3 has 16 amino acids. The ends lost 2 bases at V and 4 bases at J; junction bases unmatched: 12. CDR1 and CDR2 from the germline V gene are GTSNPN and SVGIG (reference sequence). DNA of the CDR3: TGTGCCTGGAGTACTTCCCGGACAGGGTTTGGCACTGAAGCTTTCTTT. It yields the protein CAWSTSRTGFGTEAFF.

The V gene is TRBV30, the J gene TRBJ1-4; D is ambiguous. This CDR3 comprises 16 residues. Germline values: CDR1 GTSNPN, CDR2 SVGIG (reference sequence). V lost 3 bases and J 3 bases, leaving 17 bases between the germline ends. The DNA of the CDR3 is TGTGCCTGGAGGGATCCCTCAGGTCAGCCTAATGAAAAACTGTTTTTT. Protein product: CAWRDPSGQPNEKLFF. Variable domain in full (rest from reference TRBV30 and TRBJ1-4): SQTIHQWPATLVQPVGSPLSLECTVEGTSNPNLYWYRQAAGRGLQLLFYSVGIGQISSEVPQNLSASRPQDRQFILSSKKLLLSDSGFYLCAWRDPSGQPNEKLFFGSGTQLSVL.

The CDR3 is CASSVGGTHGDEQFF. The DNA for the CDR3 is TGTGCCAGCAGCGTAGGAGGGACCCATGGGGATGAGCAGTTCTTC. V usage is TRBV9 and J usage is TRBJ2-1; D possibly uses TRBD1 or TRBD2 (5 bases each). The CDR3 covers 15 residues. V was clipped by 0 bases and J by 8 bases, with 15 bases between them. Germline CDR1 and CDR2: SGDLS and YYNGEE.

The J gene is TRBJ1-3, the V gene TRBV28; D uncertain. The germline gives CDR1 MDHEN, CDR2 SYDVKM. The CDR3 runs to 15 residues. Trimming left V 4 bases short and J 4 bases short, with 14 bases between. The chain's CDR3 is CASSWPGSRGNTIYF. The CDR3 nucleotides are TGTGCCAGCAGTTGGCCTGGGTCCAGGGGAAACACCATATATTTT.

The CDR3 DNA sequence: TGTGCCAGCGGTGGACAGGGGGCCGGGGAAAACATTCAGTACTTC. This gives the protein CASGGQGAGENIQYF. The V and J genes are TRBV27 and TRBJ2-4; TRBD1 matches 11 bases. V lost 8 bases, J lost 5 bases, and 8 bases stayed unmatched. The CDR3 is made up of 15 amino acids. Germline CDR1 reads MNHEY; CDR2 reads SMNVEV (reference sequence).

This sequence joins TRBV28 and TRBJ2-1; 7 nucleotides align to TRBD1. CDR1 is MDHEN and CDR2 is SYDVKM in the germline V gene. V was pared by 3 bases and J by 10 bases, with 6 bases of the junction left unmatched. The CDR3 is made up of 13 amino acids. The CDR3 nucleotides read TGTGCCAGCAGTTTGATCTCCAGGGGGGAGCAGTTCTTC. It encodes CASSLISRGEQFF.

The rearrangement joins TRBV5-4 to TRBJ1-1, with D unclear. The CDR3 has 17 residues. Per the germline V gene, CDR1 is SGHNT and CDR2 is YYREEE (reference sequence). With 4 bases removed from V and 1 base from J, the gap between germline ends came to 20 bases. CDR3 DNA: TGTGCCAGCAGCCTTCTCGGGAGGGCCTCAGGGAACACTGAAGCTTTCTTT. Protein product: CASSLLGRASGNTEAFF. Supplemented by reference TRBV5-4 and TRBJ1-1, the full variable domain reads ETGVTQSPTHLIKTRGQQVTLRCSSQSGHNTVSWYQQALGQGPQFIFQYYREEENGRGNFPPRFSGLQFPNYSSELNVNALELDDSALYLCASSLLGRASGNTEAFFGQGTRLTVV.

The rearrangement uses TRBV7-9 and TRBJ1-3, with D possibly TRBD1 on 5 matching bases. The CDR3 has 15 residues. The germline CDR1 and CDR2 sequences are SEHNR and FQNEAQ (reference sequence). V gave up 3 bases and J gave up 2 bases, with 11 bases separating them. The CDR3, as DNA: TGTGCCAGCAGCTTTCCTCGGACAACTGGAAACACCATATATTTT. Protein product: CASSFPRTTGNTIYF.

The V and J genes are TRBV5-6 and TRBJ1-1, with 11 bases matching TRBD1. The CDR3 extends over 15 amino acids. The V and J ends lost 2 bases and 4 bases, in that order; junction bases with no gene match: 4. The germline V gene encodes CDR1 SGHDT and CDR2 YYEEEE. CDR3 sequence reads: CASSFPGTGGTEAFF. CDR3 coding DNA: TGTGCCAGCAGCTTCCCCGGGACAGGGGGCACTGAAGCTTTCTTT.